A single sample gave rise to the 9 T cell receptor beta chains below, sequenced in a study of CD4 T cells in relation to SARS-CoV-2 and coronaviruses. The data were produced by immunoSEQ multiplex PCR, yet TCRdb's version contains in-frame clones alone and is incomplete. This table holds 25,000 to 30,000 clones, around 80% found once. Unexposed donor CD4+ T cells date from about 2011-2018, before the COVID-19 pandemic. After about ten days of culture, CD4+ T cells were isolated. For these TCRs, the target antigens are not known. The sample was CD4+ T cells from PBMCs, cultured in vitro. The receptors come from a human donor in good health.

The genes are TRBV11-2 and TRBJ1-2; D remains ambiguous. The CDR3 loop spans 11 amino acids. V lost 1 base and J lost 10, with 7 bases in between. The germline V gene encodes CDR1 SGHAT and CDR2 FQNNGV. CDR3 loop: CASSLGLAYTF. The CDR3 DNA sequence: TGTGCCAGCAGCTTAGGGCTAGCCTACACCTTC.

This chain joins TRBV7-4 and TRBJ1-5, with no clear D. Germline V gene data show CDR1 as SGHVT and CDR2 as SQSDAQ. Trimming cost V 5 bases and J 5 bases, with 13 bases left between them. This CDR3 region has 14 residues. CDR3 region: CASSPPGLDQPQHF. CDR3 bases: TGTGCCAGCAGCCCCCCCGGGCTCGATCAGCCCCAGCATTTT.

The chain is built from TRBV7-3 and TRBJ2-2; possibly TRBD2 for D (6 bases). V was pared by 7 bases and J by 4 bases, with 13 bases between. The length of the CDR3 is 14 residues. CDR1 and CDR2 (germline): SGHTA, FQGTGA. The CDR3 is CASNPGVSTGELFF. The CDR3 nucleotides read TGTGCCAGCAACCCGGGGGTGAGCACCGGGGAGCTGTTTTTT.

The chain couples TRBV2 to TRBJ2-3; no firm D call. The germline V gene encodes CDR1 SNHLY and CDR2 FYNNEI. The CDR3 is 16 residues long. V shed 6 bases and J shed 5 bases, with 21 bases lying between them. In DNA, the CDR3 is TGTGCCAGCAGCGTCTCCGGGCCTCCCCTGGGAGATACGCAGTATTTT. Protein product: CASSVSGPPLGDTQYF. Looking up the rest from reference TRBV2 and TRBJ2-3 gives the full variable domain: EPEVTQTPSHQVTQMGQEVILRCVPISNHLYFYWYRQILGQKVEFLVSFYNNEISEKSEIFDDQFSVERPDGSNFTLKIRSTKLEDSAMYFCASSVSGPPLGDTQYFGPGTRLTVL.

The chain employs TRBV5-1 and TRBJ1-5; unclear D gene. This CDR3 region has 14 residues. The germline V and J ends were trimmed by 4 bases and 4 bases, with 12 bases remaining between them. Per the germline V gene, CDR1 is SGHRS and CDR2 is YFSETQ. CDR3 sequence: CASSPQVGNQPQHF. Here the CDR3 DNA reads TGCGCCAGCAGCCCACAAGTTGGGAATCAGCCCCAGCATTTT.

This sequence joins TRBV7-9 and TRBJ1-1, with D perhaps TRBD1 (6 bases). CDR3 length equals 14 residues. Between the trimmed V and J ends, which lost 4 bases and 1 base, there was a span of 10 bases. Germline CDR1 is SEHNR and CDR2 is FQNEAQ (reference sequence). The CDR3 loop is CASSSLTGNTEAFF. In nucleotides, the CDR3 is TGTGCCAGCAGCTCCTTGACAGGGAACACTGAAGCTTTCTTT.

V is TRBV5-4 and J is TRBJ2-3; TRBD2 matches at 10 bases. Germline V gene data show CDR1 as SGHNT and CDR2 as YYREEE (reference sequence). The V gene end was trimmed by 3 bases and the J gene end by 5 bases; junction bases not matched to a gene: 9. CDR3 length equals 16 residues. The CDR3 DNA is TGTGCCAGCAGCTCTCAGCGGGGGGGCTTCGGAGATACGCAGTATTTT. Its translation: CASSSQRGGFGDTQYF.

This chain links TRBV10-3 with TRBJ1-1, with D possibly matching TRBD1 (6 bases). Trimming took off 0 bases at V and 1 base at J, with 15 bases between the two ends. Germline V gene data show CDR1 as ENHRY and CDR2 as SYGVKD. This CDR3 is built from 17 residues. The CDR3 DNA sequence: TGTGCCATCAGTGAGTCCGGGGGGGGCAGGGGGAACACTGAAGCTTTCTTT. Translating it yields CAISESGGGRGNTEAFF.

The chain employs TRBV14 and TRBJ1-2, with 9 bases lining up with TRBD1. Per the germline V gene, CDR1 is SGHDN and CDR2 is FVKESK. J gave up 4 bases and V 1 base, and 1 base lay outside the gene matches. This CDR3 is built from 14 residues. The CDR3 coding sequence is TGTGCCAGCAGCCAAGGGACAGGGGCCTATGGCTACACCTTC. Translation: CASSQGTGAYGYTF.